This T cell receptor (beta chain) is drawn from a study of blood T cell repertoires in COVID-19. Across the whole study: The study drew acute and convalescent COVID-19 samples from the United States, Italy and Spain. From T cells, B-cell-depleted T cells, or PBMCs came the material, which was cDNA or gDNA.

Authors' processing steps: Estimates of nucleated cell counts were drawn from the amplification of reference gene primers. TCRdb's copy holds only in-frame clones and misses some; the assay was immunoSEQ multiplex PCR. The V and J calls and clone size come from that table; D and trimming were worked out from the DNA. The sample has about 81,000 clones; more than 75% are singletons. V gave up 5 bases and J gave up 2 bases, with 7 bases separating them. CDR1 and CDR2 from the germline V gene are SSHAT and FNYEAQ (reference sequence). This CDR3 is built from 14 residues. The chain is built from TRBV7-7 and TRBJ2-6, with no clear D. The receptor's source is a woman in her seventies with acute or convalescent COVID-19. The sequencing sample was made of peripheral blood. The CDR3 DNA reads as TGTGCCAGCAGCCCTTCCCCTGGGGCCAACGTCCTGACTTTC. Its translation: CASSPSPGANVLTF.